The 28 T cell receptor beta chains in this list originate from one sample, sequenced in a study of blood T cell repertoires in COVID-19. TCRdb's table, derived via immunoSEQ multiplex PCR, lists solely in-frame clones and lacks some. Here the sample spans 250,000 to 350,000 clones, around 90% being singletons. Sequencing input: PBMCs or T cells enriched from blood (not recorded which). The origin of the receptors is a woman between 25 and 40 years old who had recovered from COVID-19.

This clone was found a few times. The chain is built from TRBV6-5 and TRBJ1-4; tentative D call: TRBD1 (5 bases). The germline V gene has CDR1 MNHEY and CDR2 SVGAGI. The V end was cut by 4 bases, the J end by 12 bases, with 18 bases between. The CDR3 sequence is 14 residues long. The CDR3 protein is CASSFQGQRKELFF. The CDR3 DNA is TGTGCCAGCAGTTTCCAGGGCCAGAGAAAGGAACTGTTTTTT.

The V and J genes are TRBV29-1 and TRBJ1-1; D not resolved. In germline, CDR1 is SQVTM, CDR2 ANQGSEA. V was trimmed by 5 bases and J by 8 bases, leaving 18 bases between them. The CDR3 is 13 amino acids. Written as DNA, the CDR3 is TGCAGCGTTCCGAGCGGGCAGGCCCCGGAAGCTTTCTTT. Translated: CSVPSGQAPEAFF.

This clone was observed at least ten times. This chain links TRBV4-1 with TRBJ2-3, with TRBD2 as a possible D gene (6 bases). Per the germline V gene, CDR1 is MGHRA and CDR2 is YSYEKL. This CDR3 has 16 residues. V was pared by 0 bases and J by 2 bases, with 12 bases between. CDR3 bases: TGCGCCAGCAGCCAAGAAAGGGCGGGGAACACAGATACGCAGTATTTT. Translating gives CASSQERAGNTDTQYF.

This sequence joins TRBV3-1 (or the pseudogene TRBV3-2) and TRBJ1-3; D is uncertain. Germline V gene lookup returns CDR1 LGHDT and CDR2 YNNKEL (reference sequence). V was cut by 4 bases and J by 0 bases, with 10 bases left in between. The CDR3 has 15 residues. The CDR3 nucleotides are TGTGCCAGCAGCCCTTCTATCTCCTCTGGAAACACCATATATTTT. It codes for CASSPSISSGNTIYF.

This chain links TRBV4-1 with TRBJ1-4; 7 bases agree with TRBD1. This CDR3 comprises 14 residues. With 3 bases clipped from V and 8 bases from J, the junction kept 6 bases outside the gene matches. Germline V lookup: CDR1 MGHRA, CDR2 YSYEKL. This CDR3 reads CASSHRQGWEKLFF. CDR3 in DNA: TGCGCCAGCAGCCATCGACAGGGTTGGGAAAAACTGTTTTTT.

This chain joins TRBV5-1 and TRBJ1-1, with D perhaps matching TRBD1 (6 bases). Trimming took off 4 bases at V and 1 base at J, with 8 bases between the two ends. From germline, CDR1 is SGHRS and CDR2 YFSETQ. There are 13 residues in the CDR3. The CDR3 nucleotides are TGCGCCAGCAGCAGGACAGAGAACACTGAAGCTTTCTTT. Encoded protein: CASSRTENTEAFF.

The chain couples TRBV7-3 to TRBJ1-3; TRBD1 is a possible D gene (5 bases). The CDR3 covers 13 residues. Trimming took off 5 bases at V and 7 bases at J, with 12 bases between the two ends. CDR1 and CDR2 (germline): SGHTA, FQGTGA. The CDR3 DNA sequence: TGTGCCAGCAGCAACGGGCCAGGGAACACCATATATTTT. Its translation is CASSNGPGNTIYF.

J is TRBJ2-2 and V is TRBV11-3, with D possibly being TRBD2 (5 bases). The CDR3 spans 16 residues. Trimming removed 5 bases from V and 2 bases from J, with 15 bases in between. Germline values: CDR1 SGHNT, CDR2 YENEEA. In nucleotides, the CDR3 is TGTGCCAGCAGCCCAGTCTGGGCTAGCAACACCGGGGAGCTGTTTTTT. This encodes CASSPVWASNTGELFF.

This clone occurred once. The rearrangement uses TRBV7-9 and TRBJ2-3, with 7 bases lining up with TRBD2. The CDR3 totals 15 residues. Germline-derived CDR1 and CDR2 are SEHNR and FQNEAQ (reference sequence). Trimming cost V 5 bases and J 0 bases; bases outside gene matches: 5. This CDR3 is CASSPERGSTDTQYF. The CDR3 DNA is TGTGCCAGCAGCCCGGAGCGGGGTAGCACAGATACGCAGTATTTT.

The V call is TRBV18, the J call TRBJ1-3, with TRBD1 identical over 8 bases. The germline gives CDR1 KGHSH, CDR2 LQKENI. The V and J ends lost 3 bases and 0 bases, in that order; junction bases with no gene match: 7. This CDR3 is 17 amino acids long. The CDR3 loop is CASSPLDRASSGNTIYF. The CDR3 DNA reads as TGTGCCAGCTCACCCCTGGACAGGGCAAGCTCTGGAAACACCATATATTTT.

This chain connects TRBV23-1 to TRBJ2-7; 8 bases map to TRBD2. TRBV23-1 is recorded as an ORF, its role being uncertain. This CDR3 is 17 amino acids long. The V and J ends lost 0 bases and 0 bases, in that order; junction bases with no gene match: 7. This chain's CDR3 is CASSQSNGGGSSYEQYF. The CDR3 DNA follows: TGCGCCAGCAGTCAATCGAATGGCGGGGGGAGCTCCTACGAGCAGTACTTC.

The gene calls are TRBV5-4 and TRBJ2-2; 10 nucleotides agree with TRBD2. The V segment lost 3 bases and the J segment 3 bases; nucleotides outside the gene matches: 8. The germline CDR1 and CDR2 sequences are SGHNT and YYREEE (reference sequence). The CDR3 consists of 17 residues. CDR3: CASSSARLAGDTGELFF. DNA for the CDR3: TGTGCCAGCAGCTCCGCGCGACTAGCGGGTGACACCGGGGAGCTGTTTTTT.

For this clone: One end of the junction does not line up with germline, which may come from a read error. The rearrangement uses TRBV6-4 and TRBJ2-3; 8 nucleotides match TRBD2. From germline, CDR1 is MRHNA and CDR2 SNTAGT. The CDR3 loop spans 15 amino acids. CDR3 DNA sequence: TGTGCCAGCAGTGTACTAGCGGAGAGCACAGATACGCAATATTTT. This sequence encodes CASSVLAESTDTQYF.

A single count supports this clone. This chain links TRBV7-3 with TRBJ2-3; 10 bases fit TRBD1. The CDR3 is made up of 16 amino acids. Germline V gene data show CDR1 as SGHTA and CDR2 as FQGTGA. V lost 5 bases and J lost 3; bases outside the gene matches: 8. CDR3 sequence (DNA): TGTGCCAGCAGCCAACTCGGGGGACAGGGGACAGATACGCAGTATTTT. It specifies CASSQLGGQGTDTQYF.

This sequence joins TRBV19 and TRBJ1-2; possible D gene TRBD1, 5 bases. V gave up 1 base and J gave up 4 bases, with 16 bases separating them. CDR3 size: 16 residues. Looked up from germline, CDR1 is LNHDA and CDR2 is SQIVND (reference sequence). The CDR3 DNA is TGTGCCAGTAGTATAGTCTCTGGGGCGCATTCCTATGGCTACACCTTC. Its translation is CASSIVSGAHSYGYTF. The variable domain in full, with the rest retrieved from reference TRBV19 and TRBJ1-2, is DGGITQSPKYLFRKEGQNVTLSCEQNLNHDAMYWYRQDPGQGLRLIYYSQIVNDFQKGDIAEGYSVSREKKESFPLTVTSAQKNPTAFYLCASSIVSGAHSYGYTFGSGTRLTVV.

This rearrangement joins TRBV10-1 to TRBJ1-3; D uncertain. V gave up 5 bases and J gave up 0 bases, with 8 bases separating them. The CDR3 spans 14 residues. The germline gives CDR1 WNHNN, CDR2 SYGVQD (reference sequence). DNA of the CDR3: TGCGCCAGCAGTTCAAGCTCCTCTGGAAACACCATATATTTT. Its protein product is CASSSSSSGNTIYF.

The V gene is TRBV5-4, the J gene TRBJ2-2; D is possibly TRBD2 (5 bases). The germline V and J ends were trimmed by 9 bases and 2 bases, with 11 bases remaining between them. Germline-derived CDR1 and CDR2 are SGHNT and YYREEE (reference sequence). CDR3 length: 13 residues. The CDR3 bases are TGTGCCACTGAGGGATTTAACACCGGGGAGCTGTTTTTT. This gives the protein CATEGFNTGELFF.

This clone appeared a single time. Within the sample, other DNA sequences also encode this same CDR3. V usage is TRBV12-3 or TRBV12-4 and J usage is TRBJ1-2; D remains unclear. The CDR3 runs 13 residues. Trimming cost V 1 base and J 2 bases, with 5 bases left between them. CDR3 sequence reads: CASSLGQNYGYTF. CDR3 coding DNA: TGTGCCAGCAGTTTAGGTCAGAACTATGGCTACACCTTC.

This rearrangement joins TRBV7-9 to TRBJ2-5; 8 bases fit TRBD1. Germline V CDR1 and CDR2: SEHNR, FQNEAQ (reference sequence). With V trimmed by 7 bases and J by 3 bases, 10 bases remained unmatched. The CDR3 is 15 amino acids. CDR3: CASKTDRDEEETQYF. DNA of the CDR3: TGTGCCAGCAAAACGGACAGGGACGAGGAAGAGACCCAGTACTTC.

The rearrangement joins TRBV29-1 to TRBJ2-3; D is possibly TRBD1 (5 bases). Germline lookup yields CDR1 SQVTM and CDR2 ANQGSEA. The ends were cut back, 3 bases at V and 0 bases at J, with 19 bases in the middle. The CDR3 length is 17 residues. The CDR3 region is CSVDWQGVFSSTDTQYF. Here the CDR3 DNA reads TGCAGCGTTGATTGGCAGGGCGTTTTTTCTAGCACAGATACGCAGTATTTT.

This rearrangement joins TRBV27 to TRBJ1-5, with D possibly being TRBD1 (6 bases). V shed 5 bases and J shed 0 bases, with 14 bases lying between them. Germline CDR1 is MNHEY and CDR2 is SMNVEV (reference sequence). The CDR3 has 16 residues. CDR3 bases: TGTGCCAGCAGTCCCCTGGGGGCCTATAGCAATCAGCCCCAGCATTTT. This sequence encodes CASSPLGAYSNQPQHF.

The chain is built from TRBV10-3 and TRBJ2-6; D not resolved. CDR1 and CDR2 (germline): ENHRY, SYGVKD. The CDR3 loop spans 14 amino acids. Trimming removed 6 bases at V and 0 bases at J, with 6 bases between. In nucleotides, the CDR3 is TGTGCCATCAGGGCTGACTCTGGGGCCAACGTCCTGACTTTC. Protein: CAIRADSGANVLTF.

The chain couples TRBV19 to TRBJ1-4; D is undetermined. Germline lookup yields CDR1 LNHDA and CDR2 SQIVND (reference sequence). The V and J ends lost 5 bases and 0 bases respectively, with 10 bases between them. This CDR3 has 15 amino acids. Written as DNA, the CDR3 is TGTGCCAGTAGTTTTCCGGTCGCAACTAATGAAAAACTGTTTTTT. It codes for CASSFPVATNEKLFF.

This rearrangement joins TRBV19 to TRBJ1-6; weak D call: TRBD1 (6 bases). CDR3 size: 14 residues. V shed 3 bases and J shed 5 bases, with 8 bases lying between them. Germline V gene sequence: CDR1 LNHDA, CDR2 SQIVND (reference sequence). The CDR3 loop reads CASSIEGDNSPLHF. The CDR3, as DNA: TGTGCCAGTAGTATCGAGGGGGATAATTCACCCCTCCACTTT.

The genes are TRBV10-2 and TRBJ2-5; 7 bases align to TRBD2. This CDR3 has 15 residues. Germline V gene data show CDR1 as WSHSY and CDR2 as SAAADI. V trimming: 1 base; J trimming: 4 bases; junction bases outside the gene matches: 6. The CDR3 protein is CASSEWGRGGETQYF. The CDR3 nucleotides are TGCGCCAGCAGTGAGTGGGGGAGGGGAGGAGAGACCCAGTACTTC.

The chain is built from TRBV6-1 and TRBJ2-5, with a possible D match to TRBD2 (5 bases). Germline V gives CDR1 MNHNS, CDR2 SASEGT. V gave up 3 bases and J gave up 7 bases, with 18 bases separating them. The CDR3 totals 15 residues. For the CDR3, the DNA is TGTGCCAGCAGTGAGGCGGGCAGAGCCTCAGGGACCCAGTACTTC. This encodes CASSEAGRASGTQYF.

The chain uses TRBV3-1 (or the pseudogene TRBV3-2) and TRBJ1-2; perhaps TRBD1 as D (5 bases). Trimming removed 4 bases from V and 4 bases from J, with 22 bases in between. Germline values: CDR1 LGHDT, CDR2 YNNKEL (reference sequence). The CDR3 extends over 17 amino acids. Here the CDR3 reads CASSPLGRAAGGYGYTF. The DNA of the CDR3 is TGTGCCAGCAGCCCCCTCGGCAGGGCCGCCGGTGGCTATGGCTACACCTTC.

The rearrangement joins TRBV7-3 to TRBJ1-5, with 7 bases that match TRBD1. The CDR3 covers 16 residues. Germline CDR1 reads SGHTA; CDR2 reads FQGTGA. With 1 base clipped from V and 3 bases from J, the junction kept 6 bases outside the gene matches. This CDR3 reads CASSLSRGEANQPQHF. The CDR3 nucleotides read TGTGCCAGCAGCTTAAGCAGGGGGGAAGCCAATCAGCCCCAGCATTTT.